This record covers a single T cell receptor (beta chain). This record comes from a study of blood T cell repertoires in COVID-19. As for the study in general: Material from acute and convalescent COVID-19 was sourced from the United States, Italy and Spain. T cells, B-cell-depleted T cells, or PBMCs supplied cDNA or gDNA.

Trimming took 8 bases from V and 0 from J; bases not matched to a gene: 3. Germline V lookup: CDR1 SNHLY, CDR2 FYNNEI. This CDR3 has 14 residues. Per the authors' pipeline: Reference gene primer amplification yielded estimated nucleated cell counts. Measured with immunoSEQ multiplex PCR; TCRdb has only the in-frame clones, and not every one. The V and J calls and clone size were taken over from that table, and D and trimming were inferred from the DNA. The sample carries roughly 250,000 clones, 80% to 90% recorded once. Enrolled through a virtual design, the participants were between roughly 18 and 90 years of age and came from around 25 US areas.

The sample taken for sequencing was PBMCs or T cells enriched from blood (not recorded which). The chain carries TRBV2 and TRBJ2-7; 11 bases agree with TRBD2. The sequence derives from a woman aged 18-29 years who had recovered from COVID-19. CDR3 in amino acids: CASPGTSGSYEQYF. Written as DNA, the CDR3 is TGTGCCAGCCCTGGGACTAGCGGCTCCTACGAGCAGTACTTC. Based on the CDR3 plus reference TRBV2 and TRBJ2-7, the full variable domain is EPEVTQTPSHQVTQMGQEVILRCVPISNHLYFYWYRQILGQKVEFLVSFYNNEISEKSEIFDDQFSVERPDGSNFTLKIRSTKLEDSAMYFCASPGTSGSYEQYFGPGTRLTVT.